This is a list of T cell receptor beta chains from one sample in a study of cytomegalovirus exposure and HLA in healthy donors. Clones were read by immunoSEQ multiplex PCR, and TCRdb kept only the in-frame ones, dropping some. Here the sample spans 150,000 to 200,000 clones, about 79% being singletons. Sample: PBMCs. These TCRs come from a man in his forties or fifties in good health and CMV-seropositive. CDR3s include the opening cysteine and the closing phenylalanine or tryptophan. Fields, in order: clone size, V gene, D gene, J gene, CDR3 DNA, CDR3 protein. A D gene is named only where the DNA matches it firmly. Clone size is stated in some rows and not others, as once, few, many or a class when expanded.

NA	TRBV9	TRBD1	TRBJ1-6	TGTGCCAGCAGCGAGCAGGGACAGGGTTTTGATAATTCACCCCTCCACTTT	CASSEQGQGFDNSPLHF
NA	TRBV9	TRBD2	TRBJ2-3	TGTGCCAGCAGCGTGGGACTAGCGGGGGGCCGCACAGATACGCAGTATTTT	CASSVGLAGGRTDTQYF
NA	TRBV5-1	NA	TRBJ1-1	TGCGCCAGCAGCTTGGGGGGGAGGACTGAAGCTTTCTTT	CASSLGGRTEAFF
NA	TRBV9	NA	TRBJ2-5	TGTGCCAGCAGCAGAAGGAGCGCGGAGACCCAGTACTTC	CASSRRSAETQYF
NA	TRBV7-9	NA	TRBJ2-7	TGTGCCAGCAGCTCCCACAGCTACGAGCAGTACTTC	CASSSHSYEQYF
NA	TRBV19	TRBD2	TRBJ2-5	TGTGCCAGTAGTGCCCGGGGGGGCCCGACAGGGACCCAGTACTTC	CASSARGGPTGTQYF
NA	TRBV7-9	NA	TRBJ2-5	TGTGCCAGCAGCTTAGCGGGGGGGCCGGGTAAGACCCAGTACTTC	CASSLAGGPGKTQYF
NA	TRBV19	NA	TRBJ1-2	TGTGCCAGTAGCCCCGGACAAGCGGGCTACACCTTC	CASSPGQAGYTF
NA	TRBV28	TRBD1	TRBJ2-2	TGTGCCAGCAGCAGGACAGGAAGGAACACCGGGGAGCTGTTTTTT	CASSRTGRNTGELFF
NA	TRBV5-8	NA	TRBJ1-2	TGTGCCAGCAGCTTGGACGGGGGAACCCCCTTTAACTATGGCTACACCTTC	CASSLDGGTPFNYGYTF
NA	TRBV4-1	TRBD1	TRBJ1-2	TGCGCCAGCAGCCAAGTTATAGACAGGGGGAACTATGGCTACACCTTC	CASSQVIDRGNYGYTF
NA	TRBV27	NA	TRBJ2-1	TGTGCCAGCAGTTTGAGAGGGGGGGCCCGGCAGTTCTTC	CASSLRGGARQFF
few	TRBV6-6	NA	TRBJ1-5	TGTGCCAGCAGTCGGACTAGGGCACGCAGCAATCAGCCCCAGCATTTT	CASSRTRARSNQPQHF
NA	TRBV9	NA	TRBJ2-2	TGTGCCAGCAGCGTAGTAGGGGGTGCCGGGGAGCTGTTTTTT	CASSVVGGAGELFF
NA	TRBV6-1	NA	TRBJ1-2	TGTGCCAGCAGTGAAGGGACTTTACCCCTAGCCTACACCTTC	CASSEGTLPLAYTF
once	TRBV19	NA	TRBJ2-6	TGTGCCAGTACTTACTACCACTCTGGGGCCAACGTCCTGACTTTC	CASTYYHSGANVLTF
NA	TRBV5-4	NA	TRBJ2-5	TGTGCCAGCAGCCAGGGAGAGACCCAGTACTTC	CASSQGETQYF
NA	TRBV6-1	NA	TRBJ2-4	TGTGCCAGCAGCAGGGGCTTAGCCAAAAACATTCAGTACTTC	CASSRGLAKNIQYF
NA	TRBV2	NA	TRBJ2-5	TGTGCCAGCAGTGAGAGCGGATTAGAGACCCAGTACTTC	CASSESGLETQYF
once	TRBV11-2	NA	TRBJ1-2	TGTGCCAGCAGCTTAGAAAGCGCGGTCGTAAATGGCTACACCTTC	CASSLESAVVNGYTF
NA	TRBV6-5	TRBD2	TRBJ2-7	TGTGCCAGCAGTTACTCCAGGACTAGCCGTGACGAGCAGTACTTC	CASSYSRTSRDEQYF
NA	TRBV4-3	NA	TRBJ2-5	TGCGCCAGCAGCCGGGGGGCGGGGGAAGAGACCCAGTACTTC	CASSRGAGEETQYF
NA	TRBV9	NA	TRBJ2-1	TGTGCCAGCAGCTTTAGCTCCTACAATGAGCAGTTCTTC	CASSFSSYNEQFF
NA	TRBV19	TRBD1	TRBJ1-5	TGTGCCAGTACCCCTGGACAGGGGACTCGTCTCAATCAGCCCCAGCATTTT	CASTPGQGTRLNQPQHF
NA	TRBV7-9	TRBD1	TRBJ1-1	TGTGCCAGCAGCCCAGAAGCGGGGGACAGGGGTTACACTGAAGCTTTCTTT	CASSPEAGDRGYTEAFF
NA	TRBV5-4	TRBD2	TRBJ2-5	TGTGCCAGCAGCGGCGGGGGGGCAGAGGAGACCCAGTACTTC	CASSGGGAEETQYF
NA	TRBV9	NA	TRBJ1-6	TGTGCCAGCAGCGTAGACGGGGAAGACTATAATTCACCCCTCCACTTT	CASSVDGEDYNSPLHF
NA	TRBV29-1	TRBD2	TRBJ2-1	TGCAGCGTTGCTACTAGCGGGGGTCGTAGCTCCTACAATGAGCAGTTCTTC	CSVATSGGRSSYNEQFF
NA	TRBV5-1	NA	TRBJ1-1	TGCGCCAGCAGCTTGACGTCCAGGGGGAACACTGAAGCTTTCTTT	CASSLTSRGNTEAFF
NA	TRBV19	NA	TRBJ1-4	TGTGCCAGTAGTCCCCAGGTGGAAGGTGAAAAACTGTTTTTT	CASSPQVEGEKLFF
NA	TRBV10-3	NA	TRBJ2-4	TGTGCCATCAAAAGGGACGGGGCCGGGGGTAACATTCAGTACTTC	CAIKRDGAGGNIQYF
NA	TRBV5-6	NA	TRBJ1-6	TGTGCCAGCAGTTTACGACAGACTAATTCACCCCTCCACTTT	CASSLRQTNSPLHF
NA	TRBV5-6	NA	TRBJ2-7	TGTGCCAGCAGCTTGATGAAGCTCACCTACGAGCAGTACTTC	CASSLMKLTYEQYF
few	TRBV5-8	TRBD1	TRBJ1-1	TGTGCCAGCAGCAATCAACAGGGGCCGGCTTTCTTT	CASSNQQGPAFF
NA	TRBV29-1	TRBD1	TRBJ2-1	TGCAGCGTCGGGACAGAATACAATGAGCAGTTCTTC	CSVGTEYNEQFF
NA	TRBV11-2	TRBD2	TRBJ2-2	TGTGCCAGCAGCTTTAGCGGGGGGGCCACCGGGGAGCTGTTTTTT	CASSFSGGATGELFF
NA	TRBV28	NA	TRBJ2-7	TGTGCCAGCAGTTCCTATACCTACGAGCAGTACTTC	CASSSYTYEQYF
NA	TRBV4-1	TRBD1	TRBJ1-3	TGCGCCAGCAGCCCCAACGGCCCCGGGACAGGGGGCGCAAATGGAAACACCATATATTTT	CASSPNGPGTGGANGNTIYF
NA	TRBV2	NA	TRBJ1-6	TGTGCCAGCAGTGTGGCCCCCCTCCACTTT	CASSVAPLHF
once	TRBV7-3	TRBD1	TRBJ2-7	TGTGCCAGCAGCCCGACCCCCGGGACAGGGCTTTACGAGCAGTACTTC	CASSPTPGTGLYEQYF
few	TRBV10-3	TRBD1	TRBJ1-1	TGTGCCATCAGTGATGACAGGGGGATCACTGAAGCTTTCTTT	CAISDDRGITEAFF
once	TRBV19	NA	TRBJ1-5	TGTGCCAGTAGTATAGAAAGGGGTGGTCAGCCCCAGCATTTT	CASSIERGGQPQHF
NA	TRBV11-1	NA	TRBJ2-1	TGTGCCAGCAGCTTAGGTTATAACTCCTACAATGAGCAGTTCTTC	CASSLGYNSYNEQFF
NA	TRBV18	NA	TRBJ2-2	TGTGCCAGCTCACCAGTTCAGGGAAGAGAGACCGGGGAGCTGTTTTTT	CASSPVQGRETGELFF
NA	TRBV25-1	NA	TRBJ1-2	TGTGCCAGCAGTGAATATCAAACAGAGGGCTACACCTTC	CASSEYQTEGYTF
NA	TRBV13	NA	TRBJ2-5	TGTGCCAGCAGCTTAGCTGGCACCGTGGGGGGGCGAAGGGAGACCCAGTACTTC	CASSLAGTVGGRRETQYF
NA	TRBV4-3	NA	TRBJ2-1	TGCGCCAGCAGCCAAGAGGCAGCTAGCTCCTACAATGAGCAGTTCTTC	CASSQEAASSYNEQFF
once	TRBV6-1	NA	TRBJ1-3	TGTGCCAGCTTAGGAGAGCGGTCCTCTGGAAACACCATATATTTT	CASLGERSSGNTIYF
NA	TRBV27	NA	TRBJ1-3	TGTGCCAGCAGTTTCGGGGTTGGAAACACCATATATTTT	CASSFGVGNTIYF
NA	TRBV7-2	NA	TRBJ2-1	TGTGCCAGCAGCTTATCGCGGGATATGGCGTACAATGAGCAGTTCTTC	CASSLSRDMAYNEQFF
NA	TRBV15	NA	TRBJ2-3	TGTGCCACCAGCAAGCGAGGGCAGCCACAACTCTATTCTAGCACAGATACGCAGTATTTT	CATSKRGQPQLYSSTDTQYF
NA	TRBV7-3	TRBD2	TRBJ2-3	TGTGCCAGCAGCTCGGGACTAGCGGGGGCGACAGATACGCAGTATTTT	CASSSGLAGATDTQYF
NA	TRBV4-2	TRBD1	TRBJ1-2	TGTGCCAGCAGCCAAGCCACAGGGGGTAGCTATGGCTACACCTTC	CASSQATGGSYGYTF
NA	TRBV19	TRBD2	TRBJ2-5	TGTGCCAGTAGTGCTAGCGGGGGGTCGGCAGAGACCCAGTACTTC	CASSASGGSAETQYF
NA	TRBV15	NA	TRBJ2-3	TGTGCCACCAGCAGAGATCAGACAAATCGGCGTACGCAGTATTTT	CATSRDQTNRRTQYF
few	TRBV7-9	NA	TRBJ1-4	TGTTCCAGCAGCTTAGTCTCCGGACTCAATGAAAAACTGTTTTTT	CSSSLVSGLNEKLFF
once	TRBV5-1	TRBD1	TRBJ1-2	TGCGCCAGCAGCTCGGGACAGGGAGGCTACGGCTACACCTTC	CASSSGQGGYGYTF
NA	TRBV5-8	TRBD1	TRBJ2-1	TGTGCCAGCAGACGACAGGGGGCCGACAATGAGCAGTTCTTC	CASRRQGADNEQFF
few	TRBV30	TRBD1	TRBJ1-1	TGTGCCTGGAGTGTAGGGGGCCTGAACACTGAAGCTTTCTTT	CAWSVGGLNTEAFF
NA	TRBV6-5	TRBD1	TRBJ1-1	TGTGCCAGCTGGGACAGGGGGCTAGACACTGAAGCTTTCTTT	CASWDRGLDTEAFF